This T cell receptor beta chain was captured in a study of T cells in Graves' hyperthyroidism and ophthalmopathy. This clonotype was counted at least ten times. What it binds is not known. Researchers amplified the TCR beta CDR3 regions from RNA transcripts. TCR CDR3 regions were first amplified by RT-PCR with HTBI primers. MiXCR, run by TCRdb on the multiplex PCR reads, gives a single entry per CDR3 protein. This table holds about 350,000 distinct CDR3 sequences, around a sixth found once. Whole-study findings and limits: Blood held most thyroid clonotypes expanded above 0.001 frequency. For ophthalmopathy, model prediction preceded onset by a median about 6 months.

The germline V and J ends were trimmed by 8 bases and 5 bases, with 18 bases remaining between them. The germline gives CDR1 MNHNS, CDR2 SASEGT. The CDR3 sequence is 14 residues long. The chain employs TRBV6-1 and TRBJ1-1, with D maybe TRBD1 (6 bases). The receptor was isolated from a woman in her thirties or forties with Graves' ophthalmopathy. The sequencing sample was made of blood. The CDR3 is CASREQGTWTEAFF. The CDR3, as DNA: TGTGCCAGCCGAGAACAGGGCACCTGGACTGAAGCTTTCTTT.